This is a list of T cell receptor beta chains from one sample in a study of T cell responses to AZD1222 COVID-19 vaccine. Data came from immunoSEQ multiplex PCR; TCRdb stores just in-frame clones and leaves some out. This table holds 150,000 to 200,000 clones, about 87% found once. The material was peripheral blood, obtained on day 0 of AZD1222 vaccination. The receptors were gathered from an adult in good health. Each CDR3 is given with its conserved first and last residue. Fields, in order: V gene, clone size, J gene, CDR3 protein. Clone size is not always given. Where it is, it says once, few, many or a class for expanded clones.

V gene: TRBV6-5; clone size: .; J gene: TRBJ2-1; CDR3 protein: CASSYRDEQFF
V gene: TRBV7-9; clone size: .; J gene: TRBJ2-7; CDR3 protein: CASSQKTSGLTLEGYEQYF
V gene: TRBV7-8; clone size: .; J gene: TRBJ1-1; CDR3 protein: CASSLVPGERAFF
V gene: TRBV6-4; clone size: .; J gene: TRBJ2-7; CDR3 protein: CASSRDRGYEQYF
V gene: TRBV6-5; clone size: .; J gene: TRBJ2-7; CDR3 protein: CASSLFSSSSYEQYF
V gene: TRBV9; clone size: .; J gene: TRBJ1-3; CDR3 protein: CASSVGSRSGNTIYF
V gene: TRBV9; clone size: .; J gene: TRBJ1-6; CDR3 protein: CASSLGPGTNPTSPLHF
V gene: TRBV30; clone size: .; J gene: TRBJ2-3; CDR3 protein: CAWSWVARADTQYF
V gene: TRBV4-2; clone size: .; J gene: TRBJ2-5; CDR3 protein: CASSLFRDRGEETQYF
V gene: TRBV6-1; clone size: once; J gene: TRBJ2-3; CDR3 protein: CASSGLAGGGTDTQYF
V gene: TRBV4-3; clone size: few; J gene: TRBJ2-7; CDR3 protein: CASSQDLGYEQYF
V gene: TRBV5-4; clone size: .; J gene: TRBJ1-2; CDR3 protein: CASSLGMRTGLDGYTF
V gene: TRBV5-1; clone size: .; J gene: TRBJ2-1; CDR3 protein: CASSLAQVYNEQFF
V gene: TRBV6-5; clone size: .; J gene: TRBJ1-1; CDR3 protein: CASRLQGFTEAFF
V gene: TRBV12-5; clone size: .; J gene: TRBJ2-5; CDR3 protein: CASGTKETQYF
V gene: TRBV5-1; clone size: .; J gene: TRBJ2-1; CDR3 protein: CASSLPSGSRVGYNEQFF
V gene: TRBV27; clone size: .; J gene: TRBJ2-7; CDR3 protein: CASSLFDRGPYEQYF
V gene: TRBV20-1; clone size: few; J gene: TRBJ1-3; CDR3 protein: CSASDQTLLYF
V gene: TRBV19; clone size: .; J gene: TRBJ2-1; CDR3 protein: CASSIGGRYNEQFF
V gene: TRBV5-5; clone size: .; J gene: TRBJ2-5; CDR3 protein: CASSFRGPGETQYF
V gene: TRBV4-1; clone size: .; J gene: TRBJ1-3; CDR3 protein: CASRGQDFLSGNTIYF
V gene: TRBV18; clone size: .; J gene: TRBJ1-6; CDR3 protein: CASSLIWTGDENSPLHF
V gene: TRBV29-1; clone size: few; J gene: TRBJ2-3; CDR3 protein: CSVGIREVGTDTQYF
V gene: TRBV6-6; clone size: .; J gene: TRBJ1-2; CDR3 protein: CASQQTVNYGYTF
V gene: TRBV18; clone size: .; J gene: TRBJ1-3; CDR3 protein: CASSPNGQGATGNTIYF
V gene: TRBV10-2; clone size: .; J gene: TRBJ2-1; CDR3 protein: CASSDGGSSYNEQFF
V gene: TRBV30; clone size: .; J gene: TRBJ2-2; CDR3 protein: CAWSFWTGGTGELFF
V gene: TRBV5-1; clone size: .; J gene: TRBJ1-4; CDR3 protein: CASSLTDRGSEKLFF
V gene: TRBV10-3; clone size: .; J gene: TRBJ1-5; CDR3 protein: CAISGGGYSNQPQHF
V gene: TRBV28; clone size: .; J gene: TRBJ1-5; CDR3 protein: CASTGSSQPQHF
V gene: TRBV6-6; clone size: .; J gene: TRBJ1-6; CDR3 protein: CASSYEVAAASPLHF
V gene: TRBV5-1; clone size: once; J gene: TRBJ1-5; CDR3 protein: CASSFGQGDQPQHF
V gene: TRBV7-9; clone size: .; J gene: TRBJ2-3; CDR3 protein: CASSTLDWVSADTQYF
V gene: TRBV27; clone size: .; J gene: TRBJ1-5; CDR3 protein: CASSFRDSNQPQHF
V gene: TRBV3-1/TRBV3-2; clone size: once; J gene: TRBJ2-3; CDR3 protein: CASSEGLAEITDTQYF
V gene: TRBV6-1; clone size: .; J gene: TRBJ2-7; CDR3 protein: CASSESPGQVYEQYF
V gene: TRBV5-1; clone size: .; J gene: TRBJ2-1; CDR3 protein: CASTPGGRVSSGSYEQFF
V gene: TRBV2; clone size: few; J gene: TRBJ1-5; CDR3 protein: CASSEVRENQPQHF
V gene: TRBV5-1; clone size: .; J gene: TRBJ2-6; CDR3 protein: CASSLPEAGANVLTF
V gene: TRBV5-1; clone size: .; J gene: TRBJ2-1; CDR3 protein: CASSFIGTASSYNEQFF
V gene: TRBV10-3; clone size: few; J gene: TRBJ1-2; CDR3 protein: CAIQDGNYGYTF
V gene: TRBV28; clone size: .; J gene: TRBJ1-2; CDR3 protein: CASTPGGANYGYTF
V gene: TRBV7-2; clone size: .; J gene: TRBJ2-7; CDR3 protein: CASTVTPGVTYEQYF
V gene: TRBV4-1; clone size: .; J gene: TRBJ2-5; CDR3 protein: CASSQDWREGVTQYF
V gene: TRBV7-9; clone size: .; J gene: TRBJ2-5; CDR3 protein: CASSLFGKGEETQYF
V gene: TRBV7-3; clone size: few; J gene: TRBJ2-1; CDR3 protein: CASSSGTQVREQFF
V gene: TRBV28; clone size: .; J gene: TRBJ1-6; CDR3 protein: CASSPGDRNNSPLHF
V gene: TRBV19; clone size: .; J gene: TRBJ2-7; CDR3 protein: CASRTDSYEQYF